The 5 T cell receptor beta chains presented below share a single source sample, sequenced in a study of T cells in Graves' hyperthyroidism and ophthalmopathy. Authors of the study amplified TCR beta CDR3 regions from RNA transcripts. A first-round RT-PCR of the TCR CDR3 used the HTBI primer set. TCRdb re-called the multiplex PCR reads with MiXCR, one entry per CDR3 protein. The repertoire consists of approximately 520,000 distinct CDR3 sequences, with around 24% occurring once and the leading ten covering approximately 11%. Sample: blood. All receptors derive from a woman between 25 and 40 years old with Graves' ophthalmopathy.

A word on this clonotype: This may be a read error, as it is one base from a much larger clone. The chain couples TRBV19 to TRBJ1-2; 9 bases are a match to TRBD1. The germline V gene encodes CDR1 LNHDA and CDR2 SQIVND (reference sequence). The ends lost 11 bases at V and 5 bases at J; junction bases unmatched: 15. The CDR3 runs 15 residues. CDR3 sequence: CASGKGQGLGYGYTF. The CDR3 bases are TGTGCCTCCGGAAAGGGACAGGGACTTGGATATGGCTACACCTTC. Full variable domain (missing parts from reference TRBV19 and TRBJ1-2): DGGITQSPKYLFRKEGQNVTLSCEQNLNHDAMYWYRQDPGQGLRLIYYSQIVNDFQKGDIAEGYSVSREKKESFPLTVTSAQKNPTAFYLCASGKGQGLGYGYTFGSGTRLTVV.

This clonotype was counted many times. The rearrangement uses TRBV5-1 and TRBJ2-2; D not certain. CDR3 length: 14 amino acids. CDR1 is SGHRS, CDR2 YFSETQ, per germline. The ends were cut back, 3 bases at V and 10 bases at J, with 16 bases in the middle. CDR3: CASSSANGFAELFF. DNA for the CDR3: TGCGCCAGCAGCTCGGCCAACGGGTTTGCGGAGCTGTTTTTT. The full variable domain, rest sourced from reference TRBV5-1 and TRBJ2-2, is KAGVTQTPRYLIKTRGQQVTLSCSPISGHRSVSWYQQTPGQGLQFLFEYFSETQRNKGNFPGRFSGRQFSNSRSEMNVSTLELGDSALYLCASSSANGFAELFFGEGSRLTVL.

In its sample, this clonotype was seen many times. J is TRBJ2-6 and V is TRBV28; D is undetermined. The V end lost 2 bases, the J end lost 1 base, and 6 bases lay between the germline ends. CDR3 length: 15 residues. Germline assignment: CDR1 MDHEN and CDR2 SYDVKM. The CDR3 sequence is CASSLILSGANVLTF. As DNA, the CDR3 is TGTGCCAGCAGTTTAATACTATCTGGGGCCAACGTCCTGACTTTC.

This clonotype was observed many times. The chain carries TRBV28 and TRBJ1-2, with 7 positions matching TRBD1. The CDR3 extends over 15 amino acids. J gave up 8 bases and V 4 bases, and 13 bases lay outside the gene matches. The V gene's germline CDR1 is MDHEN and CDR2 SYDVKM. The CDR3 DNA reads TGTGCCAGCAGTTCGACCCGGACAGGATATTTGGGCTACACCTTC. Amino acid sequence: CASSSTRTGYLGYTF.

This clonotype was seen only a few times. The gene calls are TRBV29-1 and TRBJ2-7; D may be TRBD1 (5 bases). Trimming stripped 8 bases from V and 1 base from J, with 15 bases between. This CDR3 comprises 13 residues. Per the germline V gene, CDR1 is SQVTM and CDR2 is ANQGSEA. The CDR3 loop reads CSTRQGPSYEQYF. Here the CDR3 DNA reads TGCAGCACTCGCCAGGGTCCTTCCTACGAGCAGTACTTC.